This T cell receptor beta chain appears in the sequencing data of a study of T cell responses to AZD1222 COVID-19 vaccine. CDR1 is GTSNPN, CDR2 SVGIG, per germline (reference sequence). This CDR3 region has 18 residues. V was clipped by 0 bases and J by 0 bases, with 18 bases between them. Clones were read by immunoSEQ multiplex PCR, and TCRdb kept only the in-frame ones, dropping some. Of more than 150,000 clones detected, roughly 94% appear once; the ten largest clones hold roughly 1.7%. General study points: Possibly, clonal diversity was underestimated; donors were largely white British and included more females. The repertoires were collected only after the peak T cell response. Dominant at 160-218 and 743-854, vaccine-associated CD4 TCRs also spanned spike. Vaccination with two AZD1222 doses was followed by a rise in Spike-specific TCR breadth and depth.

Turning to this clone: Its antigen remains unidentified.

The chain recombines TRBV30 with TRBJ1-3, with unresolved D. Sequences were derived from peripheral blood, sampled 28 days after the second AZD1222 dose. This clonotype originated in an adult who received the AZD1222 COVID-19 vaccine. The CDR3 bases are TGTGCCTGGAGTGTTGTTCAGCGGCTCGCCCGCTCTGGAAACACCATATATTTT. Its protein is CAWSVVQRLARSGNTIYF.